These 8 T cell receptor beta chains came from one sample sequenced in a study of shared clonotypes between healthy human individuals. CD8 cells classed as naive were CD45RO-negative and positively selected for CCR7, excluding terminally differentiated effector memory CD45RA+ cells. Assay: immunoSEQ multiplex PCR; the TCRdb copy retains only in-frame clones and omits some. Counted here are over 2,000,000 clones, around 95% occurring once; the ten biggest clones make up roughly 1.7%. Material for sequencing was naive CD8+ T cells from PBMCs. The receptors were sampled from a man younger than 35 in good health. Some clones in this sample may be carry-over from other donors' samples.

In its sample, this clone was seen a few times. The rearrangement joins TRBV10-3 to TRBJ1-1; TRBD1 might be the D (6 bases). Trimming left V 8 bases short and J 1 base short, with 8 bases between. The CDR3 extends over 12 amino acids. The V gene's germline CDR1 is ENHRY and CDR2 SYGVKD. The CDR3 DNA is TGTGCCATCGGACAGAGGAACACTGAAGCTTTCTTT. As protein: CAIGQRNTEAFF.

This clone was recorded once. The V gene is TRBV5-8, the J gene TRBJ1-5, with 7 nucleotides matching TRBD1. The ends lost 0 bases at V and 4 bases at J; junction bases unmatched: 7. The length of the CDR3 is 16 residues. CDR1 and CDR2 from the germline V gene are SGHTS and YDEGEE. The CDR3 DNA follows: TGTGCCAGCAGCTTGGACAGGGGCAATCCAAATCAGCCCCAGCATTTT. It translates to CASSLDRGNPNQPQHF.

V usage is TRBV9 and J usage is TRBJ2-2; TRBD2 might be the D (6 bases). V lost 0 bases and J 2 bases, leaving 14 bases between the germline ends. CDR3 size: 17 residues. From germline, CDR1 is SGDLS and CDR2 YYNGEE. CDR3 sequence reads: CASSVALRLENTGELFF. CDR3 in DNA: TGTGCCAGCAGCGTAGCCCTAAGACTAGAAAACACCGGGGAGCTGTTTTTT.

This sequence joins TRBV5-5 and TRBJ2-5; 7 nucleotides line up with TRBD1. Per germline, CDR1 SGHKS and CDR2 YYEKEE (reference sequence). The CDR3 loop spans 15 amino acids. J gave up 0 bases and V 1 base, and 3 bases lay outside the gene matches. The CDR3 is CASSLYRGHQETQYF. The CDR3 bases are TGTGCCAGCAGCTTGTATAGGGGGCACCAAGAGACCCAGTACTTC.

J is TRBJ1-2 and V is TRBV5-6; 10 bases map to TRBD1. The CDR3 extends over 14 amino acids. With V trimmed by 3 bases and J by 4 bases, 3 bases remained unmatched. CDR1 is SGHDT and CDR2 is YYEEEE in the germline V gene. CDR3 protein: CASSWRTGGYGYTF. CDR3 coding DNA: TGTGCCAGCAGCTGGAGGACAGGGGGCTATGGCTACACCTTC.

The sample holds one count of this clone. The CDR3 bases are TGTGCCAGCACCCTTAGGAGGACCCCTGAAAAACTGTTTTTT. Translating gives CASTLRRTPEKLFF. V gene TRBV28 combines with J gene TRBJ1-4; unclear D gene. Germline CDR1 is MDHEN and CDR2 is SYDVKM. Trimming left V 7 bases short and J 7 bases short, with 16 bases between. This CDR3 has 14 residues.

The CDR3 spells CASSLISGQGAYEQYF. DNA of the CDR3: TGTGCCAGCAGTTTAATTTCCGGACAGGGGGCCTACGAGCAGTACTTC. The chain joins TRBV27 to TRBJ2-7, with TRBD1 matching over 10 bases. The CDR3 loop spans 16 amino acids. Per the germline V gene, CDR1 is MNHEY and CDR2 is SMNVEV (reference sequence). The V and J ends lost 2 bases and 2 bases, in that order; junction bases with no gene match: 6.

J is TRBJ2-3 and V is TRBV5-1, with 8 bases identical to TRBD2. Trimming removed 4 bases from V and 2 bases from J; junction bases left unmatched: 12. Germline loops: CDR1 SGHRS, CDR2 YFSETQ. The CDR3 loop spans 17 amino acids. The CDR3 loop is CASSQTTGTRITDTQYF. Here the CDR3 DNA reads TGCGCCAGCAGCCAAACCACCGGGACTAGGATCACAGATACGCAGTATTTT.